The rows below give T cell receptor beta chains drawn from one sample of a study of blood T cell repertoires in COVID-19. The table came from immunoSEQ multiplex PCR; TCRdb's copy has only in-frame clones and leaves some out. The sample yields roughly 100,000 clones, approximately 86% seen once. Sequences were obtained from peripheral blood. The receptors stem from a man aged 45-65 years with active or convalescent COVID-19. CDR3s include the opening cysteine and the closing phenylalanine or tryptophan. Each record gives: clone size, J gene, V gene, CDR3 protein. Not all rows give a size; the values are once, few, many and, for expanded clones, a class.

>NA|TRBJ1-1|TRBV28
CASSLEDKTTEAFF
>NA|TRBJ2-3|TRBV7-2
CASSLGSFDTQYF
>NA|TRBJ2-3|TRBV11-3
CASRPAWRGGRDTQYF
>NA|TRBJ2-5|TRBV4-1
CASSQTRAQETQYF
>few|TRBJ1-1|TRBV2
CASTNQGDMNTEAFF
>few|TRBJ2-7|TRBV11-3
CASSSLTAGEQYF
>NA|TRBJ1-3|TRBV12-3/TRBV12-4
CASRRVGGNTIYF
>NA|TRBJ2-1|TRBV5-6
CASSLLSRNEQFF
>NA|TRBJ1-6|TRBV27
CASSLQGANPLHF
>NA|TRBJ1-2|TRBV11-2
CASSLVGTGGYGYTF
>NA|TRBJ1-2|TRBV1
CTSSHHQTGVGNYGYTF
>NA|TRBJ1-4|TRBV2
CASSPQGQSNEKLFF
>NA|TRBJ2-5|TRBV5-1
CASSEQQGQETQYF
>NA|TRBJ1-6|TRBV19
CASSIGQGSYNSPLHF
>once|TRBJ2-1|TRBV7-9
CASSLATVNNEQFF
>NA|TRBJ1-1|TRBV9
CASSTGQGRTEAFF
>NA|TRBJ2-2|TRBV30
CAWIRGRKTGELFF
>NA|TRBJ1-5|TRBV30
CAWSRQGHQPQHF
>once|TRBJ2-2|TRBV6-5
CASSYSAGVPTGELFF
>NA|TRBJ2-3|TRBV6-4
CASSGGRTDTQYF
>once|TRBJ1-4|TRBV19
CASNNGQGGEKLFF
>NA|TRBJ2-1|TRBV11-2
CASSLIRGYYNEQFF
>NA|TRBJ1-5|TRBV19
CASSTGVGQPQHF
>NA|TRBJ2-1|TRBV29-1
CSVGTEYNEQFF
>NA|TRBJ1-5|TRBV12-3/TRBV12-4
CASRGGNQPQHF
>once|TRBJ2-3|TRBV5-1
CASSLAGQGNTDTQYF
>NA|TRBJ1-6|TRBV2
CARTTGQFSPLHF
>NA|TRBJ1-6|TRBV11-3
CASSPGFNSPLHF
>NA|TRBJ1-3|TRBV11-2
CASSLFGGNTIYF
>once|TRBJ1-5|TRBV5-1
CASSLGGQGNQPQHF
>NA|TRBJ1-3|TRBV6-1
CASSDGGQQRNTIYF
>NA|TRBJ2-5|TRBV19
CASSKELGQETQYF
>NA|TRBJ1-2|TRBV24-1
CATSDLGLNYGYTF
>NA|TRBJ1-6|TRBV10-3
CATQRDSNNSPLHF
>NA|TRBJ1-4|TRBV4-3
CASSQGQGHGEKLFF
>NA|TRBJ2-2|TRBV2
CASSRGTGNTGELFF
>NA|TRBJ1-5|TRBV6-5
CASLDRGFGNQPQHF
>once|TRBJ2-3|TRBV19
CASSIQRGAADTQYF
>few|TRBJ1-2|TRBV24-1
CATSDSGEGGNYGYTF
>NA|TRBJ2-1|TRBV19
CASSSTGSHNEQFF
>NA|TRBJ1-3|TRBV5-4
CASSLGRERGNTIYF